This T cell receptor beta chain was found in a study of glioma-infiltrating T cells. Study-level points and caveats: Very few CDR3 sequences were shared between tissue and blood. Tissue-blood divergence was below expectation in non-neoplastic patients, above in gliomas.

With termini counted, the CDR3 has 23 amino acids. Germline CDR1 MNHNS, CDR2 SASEGT. About this clonotype itself: Its antigen is unknown. The DNA is omitted, as the CDR3 cannot be located on it reliably, and the CDR3 follows TCRdb's listing.

The iRepertoire nested amplicon-rescue multiplex PCR amplified TCR alpha and beta CDR3s from RNA. Input was roughly 85-450 ng of tissue mRNA or PBMC total RNA. From the multiplex PCR reads, TCRdb called clonotypes with MiXCR, one entry per CDR3 protein. There are 150,000 to 200,000 distinct CDR3 sequences in the sample; roughly 32% occur only once, and roughly a fifth lies in the top ten. Sequencing input: glioma tissue, nonneoplastic brain tissue, or PBMCs (not recorded which). This chain uses TRBV6-1 with TRBJ1-6. The clonotype was recovered from a human donor with low-grade glioma or glioblastoma, undergoing nonglioma brain surgery, or in good health (not recorded which). The CDR3 loop is CASSFYICSADEGRTVYNSPLHF.